A single sample is the source of the 20 T cell receptor beta chains below, sequenced in a study of blood T cell repertoires in COVID-19. Assay: immunoSEQ multiplex PCR; the TCRdb copy retains only in-frame clones and omits some. The data hold 650,000 to 800,000 clones, with approximately 90% observed a single time. Source material: peripheral blood. These receptors all stem from a woman aged 18-29 years with acute or convalescent COVID-19.

As DNA, the CDR3 is TGCGCCAGCAGCCAAGATCCAGGACAGCACTACGAGCAGTACTTC. Amino acid sequence: CASSQDPGQHYEQYF. V usage is TRBV4-1 and J usage is TRBJ2-7, with a possible D match to TRBD1 (6 bases). Germline loops: CDR1 MGHRA, CDR2 YSYEKL. The V gene lost 0 bases and the J gene lost 3 bases, with 12 bases spanning the gap. This CDR3 has 15 amino acids.

The chain employs TRBV27 and TRBJ1-1; 8 bases map to TRBD1. The V gene end was trimmed by 4 bases and the J gene end by 3 bases; junction bases not matched to a gene: 4. The CDR3 is 14 amino acids. Per germline, CDR1 MNHEY and CDR2 SMNVEV (reference sequence). The CDR3: CASSYRGVDTEAFF. In DNA, the CDR3 is TGTGCCAGCAGTTACAGGGGGGTGGACACTGAAGCTTTCTTT.

The chain employs TRBV5-4 and TRBJ1-5, with a weak D call TRBD1 (5 bases). V gave up 0 bases and J gave up 3 bases, with 10 bases separating them. CDR1 SGHNT and CDR2 YYREEE come from the germline V gene (reference sequence). This CDR3 is built from 15 residues. The chain's CDR3 is CASSLEAGPNQPQHF. In DNA form, the CDR3 reads TGTGCCAGCAGCTTGGAAGCGGGGCCCAATCAGCCCCAGCATTTT.

In DNA form, the CDR3 reads TGTGCCAGCAGTAGCCCCGCGGGGGGCTACGAGCAGTACTTC. Translation gives CASSSPAGGYEQYF. The genes are TRBV27 and TRBJ2-7; 8 nucleotides align to TRBD2. From germline, CDR1 is MNHEY and CDR2 SMNVEV (reference sequence). The V gene end was trimmed by 5 bases and the J gene end by 3 bases; junction bases not matched to a gene: 6. The CDR3 is 14 amino acids.

V and J are TRBV27 and TRBJ1-4; the match to TRBD1 covers 11 bases. The CDR3 contains 15 residues. V shed 5 bases, J shed 7 bases, and the junction held 6 bases outside the gene matches. Germline V gene lookup returns CDR1 MNHEY and CDR2 SMNVEV (reference sequence). CDR3 sequence reads: CASSLRTGGPEKLFF. CDR3 nucleotide sequence: TGTGCCAGCAGTCTCAGGACAGGGGGCCCTGAAAAACTGTTTTTT.

The chain employs TRBV6-1 and TRBJ1-2, with TRBD1 matching over 7 bases. Trimming at V came to 5 bases and at J to 2 bases, leaving 2 bases not matched to a gene. Germline CDR1 and CDR2: MNHNS and SASEGT. There are 13 residues in the CDR3. CDR3 residues: CASSPGQNYGYTF. CDR3 sequence (DNA): TGTGCCAGCAGTCCGGGACAGAACTATGGCTACACCTTC.

The V and J genes are TRBV7-2 and TRBJ2-7; 9 bases are a match to TRBD2. From germline, CDR1 is SGHTA and CDR2 FQGNSA. The length of the CDR3 is 15 residues. The V gene end was trimmed by 5 bases and the J gene end by 3 bases; junction bases not matched to a gene: 8. For the CDR3, the DNA is TGTGCCAGCAGCCCGAGCGGGGGGCCCCTCTACGAGCAGTACTTC. Amino acid sequence: CASSPSGGPLYEQYF.

This clone was recorded once. The chain uses TRBV3-1 (or the pseudogene TRBV3-2) and TRBJ1-1; D gene unclear. The CDR3 is 14 residues long. Trimming stripped 0 bases from V and 6 bases from J, with 11 bases between. From germline, CDR1 is LGHDT and CDR2 YNNKEL (reference sequence). CDR3 amino acids: CASSQEGSKPEAFF. CDR3 nucleotide sequence: TGTGCCAGCAGCCAAGAGGGTAGCAAGCCTGAAGCTTTCTTT.

The gene calls are TRBV2 and TRBJ1-3; no firm D call. The CDR3 consists of 14 residues. V shed 8 bases and J shed 0 bases, with 11 bases lying between them. Germline loops: CDR1 SNHLY, CDR2 FYNNEI. CDR3 amino acids: CASWEVDSGNTIYF. CDR3 nucleotides: TGTGCCAGCTGGGAGGTAGACTCTGGAAACACCATATATTTT.

The sample holds a few counts of this clone. This chain connects TRBV3-1 (or the pseudogene TRBV3-2) to TRBJ1-2, with a weak D call TRBD1 (5 bases). The CDR3 spans 13 residues. V lost 5 bases and J lost 7, with 14 bases in between. Germline V gives CDR1 LGHDT, CDR2 YNNKEL (reference sequence). The CDR3 loop reads CASSLQGSGGYTF. In nucleotides, the CDR3 is TGTGCCAGCAGCTTGCAGGGATCTGGTGGCTACACCTTC.

The rearrangement joins TRBV7-2 to TRBJ2-7; TRBD1 matches 8 bases. CDR1 SGHTA and CDR2 FQGNSA come from the germline V gene. CDR3 length equals 17 residues. Trimming at V came to 5 bases and at J to 4 bases, leaving 16 bases not matched to a gene. The CDR3 bases are TGTGCCAGCAGCCAGGGACAGGTGCCAATCTCTATATACGAGCAGTACTTC. It is translated as CASSQGQVPISIYEQYF.

This chain links TRBV3-1 (or the pseudogene TRBV3-2) with TRBJ2-7; 12 bases are shared with TRBD2. The CDR3 runs to 16 residues. V lost 5 bases and J lost 6; bases outside the gene matches: 11. Looked up from germline, CDR1 is LGHDT and CDR2 is YNNKEL (reference sequence). The DNA of the CDR3 is TGTGCCAGCAGCAAACAACTAGCGGGGGGCGTCGGCGAGCAGTACTTC. This gives the protein CASSKQLAGGVGEQYF.

CDR3 coding DNA: TGTGCCAGCGCAGAGGGGGGGATCACTGAAGCTTTCTTT. Amino acids: CASAEGGITEAFF. The chain uses TRBV27 and TRBJ1-1, with D possibly being TRBD1 (6 bases). This CDR3 has 13 amino acids. The V and J ends lost 8 bases and 4 bases respectively, with 14 bases between them. The germline V gene encodes CDR1 MNHEY and CDR2 SMNVEV (reference sequence).

This rearrangement joins TRBV7-2 to TRBJ2-3, with 7 positions matching TRBD1. Per the germline V gene, CDR1 is SGHTA and CDR2 is FQGNSA. The ends lost 5 bases at V and 2 bases at J; junction bases unmatched: 4. CDR3 length: 14 residues. The CDR3 region has the DNA TGTGCCAGCAGCCGGACAGGATACACAGATACGCAGTATTTT. It is translated as CASSRTGYTDTQYF. The variable domain in full, completed from reference TRBV7-2 and TRBJ2-3, reads GAGVSQSPSNKVTEKGKDVELRCDPISGHTALYWYRQSLGQGLEFLIYFQGNSAPDKSGLPSDRFSAERTGGSVSTLTIQRTQQEDSAVYLCASSRTGYTDTQYFGPGTRLTVL.

The gene calls are TRBV6-1 and TRBJ1-3, with TRBD1 matching over 12 bases. Losses at the gene ends were 4 bases for V and 1 base for J; bases not matched to a gene: 2. The CDR3 length is 16 residues. CDR1 is MNHNS and CDR2 is SASEGT in the germline V gene. The CDR3 spells CASSGDRGLSGNTIYF. The CDR3 DNA sequence: TGTGCCAGCAGTGGGGACAGGGGGCTATCTGGAAACACCATATATTTT.

This clone was recorded only once. The J gene is TRBJ2-2, the V gene TRBV9, with no clear D. Between the trimmed V and J ends, which lost 0 bases and 4 bases, there was a span of 7 bases. Germline V gene lookup returns CDR1 SGDLS and CDR2 YYNGEE. CDR3 size: 14 residues. This CDR3 is CASSVDVITGELFF. The CDR3 DNA is TGTGCCAGCAGCGTAGATGTTATCACCGGGGAGCTGTTTTTT.

This clone was recorded once. Written as DNA, the CDR3 is TGTGCCAGCAGCCTACAACAGGGGGGTCGAACTGAAGCTTTCTTT. Its protein product is CASSLQQGGRTEAFF. The chain has TRBV5-5 and TRBJ1-1; 8 bases agree with TRBD1. V was clipped by 4 bases and J by 5 bases; unmatched bases: 10. Germline V gene data show CDR1 as SGHKS and CDR2 as YYEKEE (reference sequence). This CDR3 comprises 15 residues. Full variable domain (rest looked up from reference TRBV5-5 and TRBJ1-1): DAGVTQSPTHLIKTRGQQVTLRCSPISGHKSVSWYQQVLGQGPQFIFQYYEKEERGRGNFPDRFSARQFPNYSSELNVNALLLGDSALYLCASSLQQGGRTEAFFGQGTRLTVV.

The V call is TRBV19, the J call TRBJ2-5; 7 nucleotides align to TRBD1. Losses at the gene ends were 4 bases for V and 2 bases for J; bases not matched to a gene: 4. CDR3 length equals 14 residues. CDR1 LNHDA and CDR2 SQIVND come from the germline V gene (reference sequence). CDR3 coding DNA: TGTGCCAGTAGTAATATGGGACAGCAAGAGACCCAGTACTTC. This encodes CASSNMGQQETQYF.

V gene TRBV23-1 combines with J gene TRBJ2-7; possibly TRBD2 for D (5 bases). TRBV23-1 is placed among ORFs of uncertain function. The CDR3 has 15 residues. V was clipped by 0 bases and J by 1 base, with 10 bases between them. DNA of the CDR3: TGCGCCAGCAGTCAATCTACCCCGGGATCCTACGAGCAGTACTTC. Its translation: CASSQSTPGSYEQYF.

The CDR3 coding sequence is TGTGCCAGCAGTTGGGGGGAGGGGAACACTGAAGCTTTCTTT. Encoded protein: CASSWGEGNTEAFF. The chain uses TRBV6-5 and TRBJ1-1; tentative D call: TRBD1 (5 bases). V was shortened by 4 bases and J by 1 base, with 10 bases between the two germline ends. There are 14 residues in the CDR3. Germline CDR1 and CDR2: MNHEY and SVGAGI.